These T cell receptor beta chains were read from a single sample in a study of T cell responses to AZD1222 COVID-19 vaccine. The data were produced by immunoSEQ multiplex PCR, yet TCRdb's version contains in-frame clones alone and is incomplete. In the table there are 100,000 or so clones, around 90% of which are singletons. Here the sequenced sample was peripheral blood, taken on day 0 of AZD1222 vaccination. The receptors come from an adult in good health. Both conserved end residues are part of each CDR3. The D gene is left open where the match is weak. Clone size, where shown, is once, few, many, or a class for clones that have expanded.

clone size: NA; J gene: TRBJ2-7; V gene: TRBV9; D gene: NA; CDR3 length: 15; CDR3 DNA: TGTGCCAGCAGCGTAGGTTCGAGAAGCTCCTACGAGCAGTACTTC; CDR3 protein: CASSVGSRSSYEQYF
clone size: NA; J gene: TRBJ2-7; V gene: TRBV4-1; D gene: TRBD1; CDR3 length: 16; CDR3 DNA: TGCGCCAGCAGCCAAAGGACGGGACAGGGCCACTACGAGCAGTACTTC; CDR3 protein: CASSQRTGQGHYEQYF
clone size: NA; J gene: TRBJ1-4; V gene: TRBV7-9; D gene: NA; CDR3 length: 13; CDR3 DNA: TGTGCCAGCAGCTCCTACGGGGAAGAAAAACTGTTTTTT; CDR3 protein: CASSSYGEEKLFF
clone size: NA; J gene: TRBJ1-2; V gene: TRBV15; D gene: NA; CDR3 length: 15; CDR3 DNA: TGTGCCACCAGCAGAGATCGGTCAACGGCCTATGGCTACACCTTC; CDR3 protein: CATSRDRSTAYGYTF
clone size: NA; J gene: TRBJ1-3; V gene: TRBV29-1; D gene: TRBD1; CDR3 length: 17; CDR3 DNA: TGCAGCGTTGGACAGGGGCCTTTGGCCAGCTCTGGAAACACCATATATTTT; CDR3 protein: CSVGQGPLASSGNTIYF
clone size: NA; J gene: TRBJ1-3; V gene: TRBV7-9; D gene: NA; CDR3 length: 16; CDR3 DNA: TGTGCCAGCAGCTGGACAGCAGCACCCTCTGGAAACACCATATATTTT; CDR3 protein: CASSWTAAPSGNTIYF
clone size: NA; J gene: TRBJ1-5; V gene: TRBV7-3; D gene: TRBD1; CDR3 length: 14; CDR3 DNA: TGTGCCAGCAGCTTGACAGGGGGTAGTCAGCCCCAGCATTTT; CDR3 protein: CASSLTGGSQPQHF
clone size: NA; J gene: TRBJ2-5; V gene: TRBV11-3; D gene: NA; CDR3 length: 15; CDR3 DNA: TGTGCCAGCAGCTTAGGGACAGCAGAGAAAGAGACCCAGTACTTC; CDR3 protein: CASSLGTAEKETQYF
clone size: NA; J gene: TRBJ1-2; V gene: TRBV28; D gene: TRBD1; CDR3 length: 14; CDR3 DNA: TGTGCCAGCAGTACCCCGACAGGGATTCATGGCTACACCTTC; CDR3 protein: CASSTPTGIHGYTF
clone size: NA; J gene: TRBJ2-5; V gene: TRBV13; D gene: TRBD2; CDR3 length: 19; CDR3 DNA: TGTGCCAGCAGCTTAGGGGGACTAGCGGAGACCACAAGGGAAGAGACCCAGTACTTC; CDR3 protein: CASSLGGLAETTREETQYF
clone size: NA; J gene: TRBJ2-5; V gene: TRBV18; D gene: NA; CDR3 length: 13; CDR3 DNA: TGTGCCAGCTCACGGGGTCCGGTGGAGACCCAGTACTTC; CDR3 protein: CASSRGPVETQYF
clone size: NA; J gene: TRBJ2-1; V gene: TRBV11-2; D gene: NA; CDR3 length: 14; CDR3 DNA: TGTGCCAGCAGCCCCCATAGCTCCTACAATGAGCAGTTCTTC; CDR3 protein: CASSPHSSYNEQFF
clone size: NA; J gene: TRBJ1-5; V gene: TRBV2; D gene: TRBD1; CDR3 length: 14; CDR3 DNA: TGTGCCAGCACCCAGACAGGGGCCGATCAGCCCCAGCATTTT; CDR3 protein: CASTQTGADQPQHF
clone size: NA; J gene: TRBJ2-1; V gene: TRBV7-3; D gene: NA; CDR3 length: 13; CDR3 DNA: TGTGCCAGCAGCTTTGGGGCGGTTAATGAGCAGTTCTTC; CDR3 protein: CASSFGAVNEQFF
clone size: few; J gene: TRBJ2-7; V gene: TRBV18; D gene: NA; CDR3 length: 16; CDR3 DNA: TGTGCCAGCTCCTCCTTGCGATCCAGGACTACCTACGAGCAGTACTTC; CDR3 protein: CASSSLRSRTTYEQYF
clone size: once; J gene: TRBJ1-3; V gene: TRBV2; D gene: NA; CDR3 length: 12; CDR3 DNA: TGTGCCAGCAGTGCCGCGGGGGTAGAGGGATATTTT; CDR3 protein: CASSAAGVEGYF
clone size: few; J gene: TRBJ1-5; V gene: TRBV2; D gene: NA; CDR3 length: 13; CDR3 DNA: TGTGCCAGCGAACCGACAAGCGATCAGCCCCAGCATTTT; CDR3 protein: CASEPTSDQPQHF
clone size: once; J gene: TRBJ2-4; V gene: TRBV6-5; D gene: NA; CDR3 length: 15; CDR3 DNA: TGTGCCAGCAGTAACCCCTCCATAGCCAAAAACATTCAGTACTTC; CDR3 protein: CASSNPSIAKNIQYF
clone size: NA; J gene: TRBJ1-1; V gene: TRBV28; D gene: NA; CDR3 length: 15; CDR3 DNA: TGTGCCAGCAGTCCACGAGGGGGGCCTGTCGATGAAGCTTTCTTT; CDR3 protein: CASSPRGGPVDEAFF
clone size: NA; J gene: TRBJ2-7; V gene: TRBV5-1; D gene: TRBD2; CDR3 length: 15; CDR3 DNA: TGCGCCAGCAGCTTGATCCAGCGGGAGGACAACGAGCAGTACTTC; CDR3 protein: CASSLIQREDNEQYF
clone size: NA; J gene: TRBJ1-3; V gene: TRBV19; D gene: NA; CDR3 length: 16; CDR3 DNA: TGTGCCAGTAGTATAGGTAGCCCAAGCTCTGGAAACACCATATATTTT; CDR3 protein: CASSIGSPSSGNTIYF
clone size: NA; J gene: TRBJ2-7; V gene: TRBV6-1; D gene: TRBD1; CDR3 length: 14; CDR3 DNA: TGTGCCAGCAGTGAACCGGGACAGGGGTACGAGCAGTACTTC; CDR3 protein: CASSEPGQGYEQYF
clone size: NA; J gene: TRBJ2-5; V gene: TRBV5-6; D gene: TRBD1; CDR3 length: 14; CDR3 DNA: TGTGCCAGCAGCGGGGGACAGATCCAAGAGACCCAGTACTTC; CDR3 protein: CASSGGQIQETQYF
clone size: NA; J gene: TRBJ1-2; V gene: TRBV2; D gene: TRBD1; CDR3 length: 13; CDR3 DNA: TGTGCCAGCATGGGACAGGCGAGGGGTGGCTACACCTTC; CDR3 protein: CASMGQARGGYTF
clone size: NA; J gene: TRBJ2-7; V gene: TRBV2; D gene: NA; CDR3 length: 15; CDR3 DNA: TGTGCCAGCCTCAAAGCAGGAGGGACCTCCTACGAGCAGTACTTC; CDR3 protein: CASLKAGGTSYEQYF
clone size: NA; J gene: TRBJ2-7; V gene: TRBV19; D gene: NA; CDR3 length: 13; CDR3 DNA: TGTGCCAGTAGTACCGGGACGAGTTACGAGCAGTACTTC; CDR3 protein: CASSTGTSYEQYF
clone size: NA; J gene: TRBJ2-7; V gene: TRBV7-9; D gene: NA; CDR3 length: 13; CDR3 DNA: TGTGCCCTAGAGGCAGGGGCTTCCTACGAGCAGTACTTC; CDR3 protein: CALEAGASYEQYF
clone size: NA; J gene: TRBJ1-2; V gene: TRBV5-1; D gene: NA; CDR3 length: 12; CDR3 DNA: TGCGCCAGCAGCTTGGCGTCGGTTGGCTACACCTTC; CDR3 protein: CASSLASVGYTF
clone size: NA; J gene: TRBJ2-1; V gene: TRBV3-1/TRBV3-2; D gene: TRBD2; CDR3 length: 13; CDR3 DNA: TGTGCCAGCAGCCGCGGGAGTGGCAATGAGCAGTTCTTC; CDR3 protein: CASSRGSGNEQFF
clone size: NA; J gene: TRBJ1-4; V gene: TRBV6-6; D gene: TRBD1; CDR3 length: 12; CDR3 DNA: TGTGCCAGCAGAGGGGACAGAGAAAAACTGTTTTTT; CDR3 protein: CASRGDREKLFF
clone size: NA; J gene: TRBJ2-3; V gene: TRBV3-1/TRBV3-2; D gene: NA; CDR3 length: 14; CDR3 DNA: TGTGCCAGCAGCCAAGATGGGGCAGGTCCCGGTCAGTATTTT; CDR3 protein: CASSQDGAGPGQYF
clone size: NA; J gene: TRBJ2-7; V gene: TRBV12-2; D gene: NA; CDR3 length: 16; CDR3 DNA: TGTGCAAGTCGCTTAGGCTCTCCTGCCCAACTCCACGAGCAGTACTTC; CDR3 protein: CASRLGSPAQLHEQYF
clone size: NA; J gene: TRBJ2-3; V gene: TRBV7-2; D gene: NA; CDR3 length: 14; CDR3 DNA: TGTGCCAGCAGCACCAGACTAGTCCCAGATACGCAGTATTTT; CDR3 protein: CASSTRLVPDTQYF
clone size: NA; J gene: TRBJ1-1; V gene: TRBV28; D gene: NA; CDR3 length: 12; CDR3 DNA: TGTGCCAGCATTCTACCGGGCACTGAAGCTTTCTTT; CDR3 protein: CASILPGTEAFF
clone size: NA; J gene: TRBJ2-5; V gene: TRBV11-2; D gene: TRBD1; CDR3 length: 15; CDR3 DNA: TGTGCCAGCAGCTTTACAGGGGCCGTACAAGAGACCCAGTACTTC; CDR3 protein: CASSFTGAVQETQYF
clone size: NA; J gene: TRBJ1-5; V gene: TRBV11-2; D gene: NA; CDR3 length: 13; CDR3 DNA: TGTGCCAGCAGCTTAGCGACCTTCCAGCCCCAGCATTTT; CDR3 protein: CASSLATFQPQHF
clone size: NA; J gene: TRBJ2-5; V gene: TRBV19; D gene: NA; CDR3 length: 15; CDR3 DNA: TGTGCCAGTAGTATGCGTCGGGGACTGGAGGAGACCCAGTACTTC; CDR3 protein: CASSMRRGLEETQYF
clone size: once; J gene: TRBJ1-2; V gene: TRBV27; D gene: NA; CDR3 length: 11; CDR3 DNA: TGTGCCACCTTCAGTCCTTATGGCTACACCTTC; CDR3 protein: CATFSPYGYTF
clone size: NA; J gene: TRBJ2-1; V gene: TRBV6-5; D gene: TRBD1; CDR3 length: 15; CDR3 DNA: TGTGCCAGCAGCCCGGGACAGGGGGCGGAAAATCCGCAGTTCTTC; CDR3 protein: CASSPGQGAENPQFF
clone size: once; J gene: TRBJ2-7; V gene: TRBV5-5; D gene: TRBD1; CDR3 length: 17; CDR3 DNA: TGTGCCAGCAGCCCCGGGACAGGCTCCAGGGGCCTCTACGAGCAGTACTTC; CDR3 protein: CASSPGTGSRGLYEQYF
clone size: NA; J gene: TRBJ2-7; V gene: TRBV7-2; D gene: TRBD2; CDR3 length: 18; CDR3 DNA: TGTGCCAGCAGCCCGGATCCGGGACTAGCGGGAGGGCTATACGAGCAGTACTTC; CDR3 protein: CASSPDPGLAGGLYEQYF
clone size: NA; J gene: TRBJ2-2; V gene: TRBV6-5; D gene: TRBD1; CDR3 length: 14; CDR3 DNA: TGTGCCACTTTAACAGGGGGCGGGGCCGGGGAGCTGTTTTTT; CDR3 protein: CATLTGGGAGELFF